Listed below are T cell receptor beta chains from one sample, sequenced in a study of blood T cell repertoires in COVID-19. The protocol was immunoSEQ multiplex PCR, while the TCRdb copy is restricted to in-frame clones and leaves out a portion. Of around 57,000 clones listed, over 75% are singletons. The sample taken for sequencing was peripheral blood. These receptors originate from a man between 50 and 59 years old with active COVID-19. Both conserved end residues are part of each CDR3. The D gene is left open where the match is weak. Clone size appears in some rows only: once, few, many, or a class for an expanded clone.

TRBD1 TRBJ1-3 few TRBV30 CAWSLQGATSGNTIYF TGTGCCTGGAGTCTACAGGGGGCGACGTCTGGAAACACCATATATTTT
NA TRBJ1-2 NA TRBV6-1 CASSEIGRGYYGYTF TGTGCCAGCAGTGAAATTGGCAGGGGTTACTATGGCTACACCTTC
NA TRBJ1-3 NA TRBV7-2 CASSLAFQGGGNTIYF TGTGCCAGCAGCTTAGCATTCCAGGGTGGTGGAAACACCATATATTTT
NA TRBJ1-3 few TRBV5-6 CASSSGENTIYF TGTGCCAGCAGCTCGGGAGAAAACACCATATATTTT
NA TRBJ2-4 NA TRBV18 CASSPPGPGGRNIQYF TGTGCCAGCTCACCACCAGGTCCGGGGGGCCGGAACATTCAGTACTTC
TRBD2 TRBJ2-3 few TRBV7-9 CASTKGRGGPKTTDTQYF TGTGCCAGCACCAAAGGGCGGGGGGGCCCTAAAACCACAGATACGCAGTATTTT
NA TRBJ2-7 NA TRBV29-1 CSVARGPDEQYF TGCAGCGTTGCCAGGGGCCCCGACGAGCAGTACTTC
TRBD2 TRBJ2-1 NA TRBV19 CASSMGTSIDEQFF TGTGCCAGTAGTATGGGGACTAGTATAGATGAGCAGTTCTTC
NA TRBJ2-7 NA TRBV6-2/TRBV6-3 CASSYDGGSYEQYF TGTGCCAGCAGTTACGACGGGGGCTCCTACGAGCAGTACTTC
NA TRBJ2-5 once TRBV7-3 CASSHFGETQYF TGTGCCAGCAGCCATTTCGGAGAGACCCAGTACTTC
TRBD1 TRBJ1-6 NA TRBV7-2 CASSSNGQGSPLHF TGTGCCAGCAGCTCAAACGGACAGGGTTCACCCCTCCACTTT
NA TRBJ2-3 once TRBV7-8 CASSPGVLSLDTQYF TGTGCCAGCAGCCCCGGGGTACTTAGCTTGGATACGCAGTATTTT
NA TRBJ1-1 NA TRBV15 CATSRDQQPNTEAFF TGTGCCACCAGCAGAGATCAACAACCGAACACTGAAGCTTTCTTT
TRBD1 TRBJ1-5 NA TRBV28 CASRLTGMRTNQPQHF TGTGCCAGCAGGTTGACAGGGATGAGGACCAATCAGCCCCAGCATTTT
TRBD1 TRBJ1-2 NA TRBV2 CASSEAPGTGYGYTF TGTGCCAGCAGTGAAGCCCCCGGGACAGGCTATGGCTACACCTTC
TRBD1 TRBJ2-5 NA TRBV28 CASSSPHSTGMETQYF TGTGCCAGCAGTTCCCCCCACTCGACAGGGATGGAGACCCAGTACTTC
TRBD1 TRBJ1-5 once TRBV23-1 CASSQPPGQWSSSNQPQHF TGCGCCAGCAGTCAACCACCGGGACAGTGGAGTTCAAGCAATCAGCCCCAGCATTTT
NA TRBJ1-2 few TRBV7-2 CASSLASDWGYTF TGTGCCAGCAGCTTAGCGTCAGACTGGGGCTACACCTTC
NA TRBJ1-1 NA TRBV19 CASSLRGIGEAFF TGTGCCTCCTCCCTTAGGGGAATTGGTGAAGCTTTCTTT
TRBD2 TRBJ2-5 NA TRBV6-5 CASSYQTSLETQYF TGTGCCAGCAGTTACCAGACTAGCCTAGAGACCCAGTACTTC
TRBD1 TRBJ1-2 NA TRBV6-5 CASSYGTGNYGYTF TGTGCCAGCAGTTACGGGACAGGGAACTATGGCTACACCTTC
NA TRBJ2-3 NA TRBV27 CASSPPAGHTQYF TGTGCCAGCAGTCCGCCAGCAGGTCATACGCAGTATTTT
NA TRBJ2-7 NA TRBV15 CATSRTGRGVYEQYF TGTGCCACCAGCAGAACCGGGCGCGGGGTCTACGAGCAGTACTTC
TRBD2 TRBJ2-3 NA TRBV7-9 CASSLGLAGADTQYF TGTGCCAGCAGCTTAGGTCTAGCGGGGGCGGATACGCAGTATTTT
NA TRBJ1-5 NA TRBV5-6 CASSLERDDQPQHF TGTGCCAGCAGCTTGGAGAGGGATGATCAGCCCCAGCATTTT
NA TRBJ2-2 NA TRBV6-2/TRBV6-3 CASSLTSTGELFF TGTGCCAGCAGTCTTACGAGCACCGGGGAGCTGTTTTTT
NA TRBJ1-4 NA TRBV7-9 CASSLAAAGTNEKLFF TGTGCCAGCAGCTTAGCGGCGGCAGGGACTAATGAAAAACTGTTTTTT
TRBD1 TRBJ1-5 NA TRBV6-2/TRBV6-3 CASSSGQGSNQPQHF TGTGCCAGCAGCTCCGGACAGGGAAGCAATCAGCCCCAGCATTTT
TRBD2 TRBJ2-1 NA TRBV20-1 CSASRLAGTTSYNEQFF TGCAGTGCCAGTCGGCTAGCGGGGACCACCTCCTACAATGAGCAGTTCTTC
TRBD2 TRBJ2-3 NA TRBV5-1 CASSLPSGGADTQYF TGCGCCAGCAGCTTGCCCAGCGGGGGCGCAGATACGCAGTATTTT
TRBD1 TRBJ1-6 NA TRBV6-2/TRBV6-3 CASSRPGQGVGSPLHF TGTGCCAGCAGTCGCCCGGGACAGGGTGTCGGTTCACCCCTCCACTTT